The clone carrying this T cell receptor beta chain was picked up one time. The sample belongs to a study of blood T cell repertoires in COVID-19. J gave up 4 bases and V 11 bases, and 5 bases lay outside the gene matches. The CDR3 covers 12 residues. Germline CDR1 is SGHTA and CDR2 is FQGNSA. Libraries were prepared by immunoSEQ multiplex PCR; TCRdb keeps only in-frame clonotypes and omits some of them. This sample carries about 400,000 clones, around nine tenths of them seen once, and the ten largest clones take under 2.5%. The sample comprised PBMCs or T cells enriched from blood (not recorded which). The source of this sequence is a young woman with acute COVID-19. The V and J genes are TRBV7-2 and TRBJ2-5, with 9 positions matching TRBD2. This chain's CDR3 is CASGGRGETQYF. CDR3 sequence (DNA): TGTGCCTCAGGCGGGAGGGGAGAGACCCAGTACTTC. Looking up the rest from reference TRBV7-2 and TRBJ2-5 gives the full variable domain: GAGVSQSPSNKVTEKGKDVELRCDPISGHTALYWYRQSLGQGLEFLIYFQGNSAPDKSGLPSDRFSAERTGGSVSTLTIQRTQQEDSAVYLCASGGRGETQYFGPGTRLLVL.